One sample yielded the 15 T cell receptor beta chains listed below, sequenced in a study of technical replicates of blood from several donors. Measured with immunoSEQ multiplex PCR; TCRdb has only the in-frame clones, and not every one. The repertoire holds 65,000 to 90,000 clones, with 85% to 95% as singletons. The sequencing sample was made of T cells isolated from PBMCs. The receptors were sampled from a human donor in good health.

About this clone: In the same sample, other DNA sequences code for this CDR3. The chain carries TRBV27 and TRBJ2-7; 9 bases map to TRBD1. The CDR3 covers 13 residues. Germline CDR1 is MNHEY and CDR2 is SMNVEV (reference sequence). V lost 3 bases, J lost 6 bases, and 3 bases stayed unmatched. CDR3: CASSLGQGGEQYF. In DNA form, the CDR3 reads TGTGCCAGCAGTTTGGGACAGGGAGGCGAGCAGTACTTC.

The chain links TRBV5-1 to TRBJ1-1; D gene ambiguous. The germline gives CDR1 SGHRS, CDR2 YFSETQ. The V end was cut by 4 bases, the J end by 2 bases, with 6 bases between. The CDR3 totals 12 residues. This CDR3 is CASSATNTEAFF. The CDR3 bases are TGCGCCAGCAGCGCTACCAACACTGAAGCTTTCTTT.

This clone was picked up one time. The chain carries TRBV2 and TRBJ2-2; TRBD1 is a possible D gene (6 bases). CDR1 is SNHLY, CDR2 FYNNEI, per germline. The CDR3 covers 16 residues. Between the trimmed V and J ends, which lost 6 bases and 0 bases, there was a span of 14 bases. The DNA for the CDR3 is TGTGCCAGCAGGGTTACTGGACAGCCGAACACCGGGGAGCTGTTTTTT. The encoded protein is CASRVTGQPNTGELFF.

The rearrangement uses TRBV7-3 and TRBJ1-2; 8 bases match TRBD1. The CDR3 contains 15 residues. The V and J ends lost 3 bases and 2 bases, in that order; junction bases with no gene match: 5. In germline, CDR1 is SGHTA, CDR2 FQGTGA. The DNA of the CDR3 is TGTGCCAGCAGCTTCTCGGGGGACAGGAACTATGGCTACACCTTC. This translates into CASSFSGDRNYGYTF.

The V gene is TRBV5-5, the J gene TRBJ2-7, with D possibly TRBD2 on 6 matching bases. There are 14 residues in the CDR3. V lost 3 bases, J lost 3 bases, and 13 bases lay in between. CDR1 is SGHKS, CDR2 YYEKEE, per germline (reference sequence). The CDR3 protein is CASSWEDGDYEQYF. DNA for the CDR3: TGTGCCAGCAGCTGGGAGGACGGGGACTACGAGCAGTACTTC.

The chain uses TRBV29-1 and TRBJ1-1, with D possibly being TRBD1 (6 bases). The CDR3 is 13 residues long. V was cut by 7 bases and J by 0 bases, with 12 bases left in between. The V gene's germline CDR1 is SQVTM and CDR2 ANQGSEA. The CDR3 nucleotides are TGCAGCGGGGACACCTTCATGAACACTGAAGCTTTCTTT. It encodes CSGDTFMNTEAFF.

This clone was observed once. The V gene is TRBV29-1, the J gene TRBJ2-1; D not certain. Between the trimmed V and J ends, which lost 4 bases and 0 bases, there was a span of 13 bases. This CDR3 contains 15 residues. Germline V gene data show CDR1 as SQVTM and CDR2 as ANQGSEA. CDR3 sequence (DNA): TGCAGCGTTGTTCTAGTTCCCGCCTCCTACAATGAGCAGTTCTTC. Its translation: CSVVLVPASYNEQFF.

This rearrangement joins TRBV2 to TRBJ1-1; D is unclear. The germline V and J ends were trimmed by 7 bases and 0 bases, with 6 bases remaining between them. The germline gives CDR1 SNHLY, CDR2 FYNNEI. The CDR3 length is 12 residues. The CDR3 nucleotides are TGTGCCAGCAAAGCAATGAACACTGAAGCTTTCTTT. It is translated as CASKAMNTEAFF. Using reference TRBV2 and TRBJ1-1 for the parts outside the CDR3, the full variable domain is EPEVTQTPSHQVTQMGQEVILRCVPISNHLYFYWYRQILGQKVEFLVSFYNNEISEKSEIFDDQFSVERPDGSNFTLKIRSTKLEDSAMYFCASKAMNTEAFFGQGTRLTVV.

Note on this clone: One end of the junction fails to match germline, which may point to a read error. CDR3 residues: CASREGRAGRTGELFF. DNA of the CDR3: TGTGCCAGCAGAGAAGGACGAGCGGGGCGCACCGGGGAGCTGTTTTTT. The J gene is TRBJ2-2, the V gene TRBV2, with TRBD2 identical over 7 bases. The length of the CDR3 is 16 residues. Germline lookup yields CDR1 SNHLY and CDR2 FYNNEI.

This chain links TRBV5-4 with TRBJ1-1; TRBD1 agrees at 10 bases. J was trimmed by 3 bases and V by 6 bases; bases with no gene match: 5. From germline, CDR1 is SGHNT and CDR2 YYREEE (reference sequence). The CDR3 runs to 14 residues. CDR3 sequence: CASTPGTGDTEAFF. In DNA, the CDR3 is TGTGCCAGCACCCCCGGGACAGGGGACACTGAAGCTTTCTTT.

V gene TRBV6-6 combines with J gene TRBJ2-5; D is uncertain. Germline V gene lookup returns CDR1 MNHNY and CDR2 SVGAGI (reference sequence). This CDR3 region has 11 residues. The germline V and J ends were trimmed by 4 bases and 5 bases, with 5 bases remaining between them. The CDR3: CASSLVETQYF. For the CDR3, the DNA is TGTGCCAGCAGTTTAGTGGAGACCCAGTACTTC.

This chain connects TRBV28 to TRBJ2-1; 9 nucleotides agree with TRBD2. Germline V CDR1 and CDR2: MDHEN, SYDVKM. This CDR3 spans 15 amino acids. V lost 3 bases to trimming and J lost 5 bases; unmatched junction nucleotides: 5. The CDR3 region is CASSFWREGHNEQFF. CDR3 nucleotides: TGTGCCAGCAGTTTTTGGCGGGAGGGCCACAATGAGCAGTTCTTC.

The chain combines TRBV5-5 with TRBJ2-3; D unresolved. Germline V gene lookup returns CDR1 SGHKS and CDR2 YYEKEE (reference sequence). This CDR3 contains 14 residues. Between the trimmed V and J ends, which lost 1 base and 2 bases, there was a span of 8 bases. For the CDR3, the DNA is TGTGCCAGCAGCTTGAGAGTCCTCACAGATACGCAGTATTTT. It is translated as CASSLRVLTDTQYF.

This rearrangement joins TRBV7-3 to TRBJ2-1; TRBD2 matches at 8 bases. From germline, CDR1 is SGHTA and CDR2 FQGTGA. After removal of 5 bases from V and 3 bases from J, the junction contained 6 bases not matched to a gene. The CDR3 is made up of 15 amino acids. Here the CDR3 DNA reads TGTGCCAGCAGCCCGCTTAGCGGGGTCTACAATGAGCAGTTCTTC. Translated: CASSPLSGVYNEQFF.

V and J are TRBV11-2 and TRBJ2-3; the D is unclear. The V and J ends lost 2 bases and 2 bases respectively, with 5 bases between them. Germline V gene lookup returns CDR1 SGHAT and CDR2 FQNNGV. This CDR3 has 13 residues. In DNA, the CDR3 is TGTGCCAGCAGCTTATATCCCACAGATACGCAGTATTTT. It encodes CASSLYPTDTQYF.